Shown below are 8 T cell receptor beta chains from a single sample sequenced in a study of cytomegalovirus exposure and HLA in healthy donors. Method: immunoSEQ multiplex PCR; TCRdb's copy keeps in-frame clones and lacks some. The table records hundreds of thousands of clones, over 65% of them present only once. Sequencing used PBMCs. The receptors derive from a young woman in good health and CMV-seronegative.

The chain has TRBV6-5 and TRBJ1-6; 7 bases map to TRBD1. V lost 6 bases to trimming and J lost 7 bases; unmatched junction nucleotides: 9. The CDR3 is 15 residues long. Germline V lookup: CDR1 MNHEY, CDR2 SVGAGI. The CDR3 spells CASSPTGTGNSPLHF. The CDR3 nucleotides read TGTGCCAGCAGCCCGACAGGGACCGGGAATTCACCCCTCCACTTT.

The CDR3 sequence is CASSVGATSTDTQYF. DNA for the CDR3: TGTGCCAGCAGTGTAGGGGCTACTAGCACAGATACGCAGTATTTT. The chain couples TRBV28 to TRBJ2-3; D perhaps matches TRBD1 (5 bases). Per the germline V gene, CDR1 is MDHEN and CDR2 is SYDVKM. The CDR3 length is 15 residues. Trimming removed 5 bases at V and 0 bases at J, with 12 bases between.

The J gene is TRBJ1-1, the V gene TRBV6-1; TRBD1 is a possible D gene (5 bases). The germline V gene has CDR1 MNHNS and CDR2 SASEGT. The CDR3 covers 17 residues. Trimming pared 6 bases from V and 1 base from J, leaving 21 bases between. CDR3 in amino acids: CASSETSRGRRNTEAFF. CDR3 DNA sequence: TGTGCCAGCAGCGAAACCTCAAGGGGCAGAAGGAACACTGAAGCTTTCTTT.

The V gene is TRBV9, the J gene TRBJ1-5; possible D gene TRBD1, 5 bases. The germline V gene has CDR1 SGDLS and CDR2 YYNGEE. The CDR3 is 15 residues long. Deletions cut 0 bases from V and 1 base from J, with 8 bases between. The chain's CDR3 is CASSVGSGSNQPQHF. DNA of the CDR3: TGTGCCAGCAGCGTAGGGTCAGGGAGCAATCAGCCCCAGCATTTT.

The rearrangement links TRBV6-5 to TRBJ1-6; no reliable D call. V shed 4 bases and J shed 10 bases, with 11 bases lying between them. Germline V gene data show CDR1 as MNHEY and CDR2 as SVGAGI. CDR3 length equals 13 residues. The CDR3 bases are TGTGCCAGCAGTTTCGGAAAAACGTCACCCCTCCACTTT. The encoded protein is CASSFGKTSPLHF.

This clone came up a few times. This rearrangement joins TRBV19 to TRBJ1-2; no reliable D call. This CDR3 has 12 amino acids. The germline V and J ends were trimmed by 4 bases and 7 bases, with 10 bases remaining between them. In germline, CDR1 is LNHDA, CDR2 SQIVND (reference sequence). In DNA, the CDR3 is TGTGCCAGTAGTAACCGCAAGGGTGGCTACACCTTC. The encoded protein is CASSNRKGGYTF.

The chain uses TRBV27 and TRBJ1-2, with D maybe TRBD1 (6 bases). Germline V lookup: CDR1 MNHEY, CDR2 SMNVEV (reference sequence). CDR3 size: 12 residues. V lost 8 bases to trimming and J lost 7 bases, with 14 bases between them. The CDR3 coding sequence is TGTGCCAGCGGTCTAGGGGGTTCTGGCTACACCTTC. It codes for CASGLGGSGYTF.

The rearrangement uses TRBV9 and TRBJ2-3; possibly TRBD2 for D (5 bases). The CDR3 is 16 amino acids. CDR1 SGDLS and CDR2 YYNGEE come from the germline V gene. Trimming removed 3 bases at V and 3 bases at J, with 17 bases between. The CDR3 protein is CASSAGSGLKTDTQYF. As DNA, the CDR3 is TGTGCCAGCAGCGCGGGATCCGGCCTGAAAACAGATACGCAGTATTTT.